This T cell receptor beta chain emerged from a study of brain T cells in children with intractable seizures. Study-wide points: Only CDR3 sequence similarity suggested viral specificity, without known HCMV serostatus. Pre-surgery blood may have been undersampled, hiding some clones.

The method was immunoSEQ multiplex PCR; TCRdb's version includes in-frame clones alone and lacks a portion of them. The sample includes about 340,000 clones, about 94% of them seen just once. V gave up 2 bases and J gave up 3 bases; unmatched junction bases: 3. The CDR3 consists of 13 residues. Germline V gene sequence: CDR1 GTSNPN, CDR2 SVGIG (reference sequence). The sample's time point: blood from clinic visit 5 months post-surgery; TSC patient then seizure free. The sequenced cases were selected for having the highest brain T cell transcript signatures. Pre-surgery treatment included at least one anti-epileptic drug. In the case of this clone: Its antigen is unidentified.

Specimen: peripheral blood, collected 5 to 6 months after surgery. This chain connects TRBV30 to TRBJ1-1; 7 bases are a match to TRBD1. The TCR sequence derives from a boy younger than two with tuberous sclerosis and intractable seizures. The CDR3 bases are TGTGCCTGGAGTATGAGGGGGCACACTGAAGCTTTCTTT. Translation: CAWSMRGHTEAFF.